This is a list of T cell receptor beta chains from one sample in a study of PD-1 blockade in mismatch repair-deficient tumors. This table comes from immunoSEQ multiplex PCR, and its TCRdb copy is limited to in-frame clones, with some not included. The sample carries over 100,000 clones, over 65% recorded once. The sequenced sample was peripheral blood, obtained 60 weeks after starting pembrolizumab. The receptors originated from an adult with mismatch repair-deficient cancer. CDR3s include the opening cysteine and the closing phenylalanine or tryptophan. A D gene is named only where the DNA matches it firmly. Clone sizes are given selectively: once, few, many, or a class where the clone is expanded.

abundance	d_gene	j_gene	v_gene	len	CDR3nt	CDR3aa
once	NA	TRBJ1-1	TRBV14	13	TGTGCCAGCAGCAAAACGCGGAACACTGAAGCTTTCTTT	CASSKTRNTEAFF
NA	NA	TRBJ2-5	TRBV19	13	TGTGCCAGTAACGATCTCGGACAAGAGACCCAGTACTTC	CASNDLGQETQYF
NA	NA	TRBJ2-1	TRBV9	14	TGTGCCAGCAGCGTACCAGGCTTGGGCAATGAGCAGTTCTTC	CASSVPGLGNEQFF
few	NA	TRBJ2-2	TRBV5-5	12	TGTGCCAGCAGCCCTGAGGGCCGGGAGCTGTTTTTT	CASSPEGRELFF
NA	TRBD1	TRBJ1-2	TRBV18	14	TGTGCCAGCTCACCACTCCGGGACAGAAATGGCTACACCTTC	CASSPLRDRNGYTF
NA	NA	TRBJ1-1	TRBV19	13	TGTGCCAGTAGTATAGCGGGGAAGGGTGAAGCTTTCTTT	CASSIAGKGEAFF
NA	TRBD1	TRBJ1-1	TRBV25-1	14	TGTGCCAGCAGTTTGGACAGGGCAATGACTGAAGCTTTCTTT	CASSLDRAMTEAFF
NA	NA	TRBJ2-1	TRBV2	15	TGTGCCAGCAGTGTCAAAGGGAGCTCCTACAATGAGCAGTTCTTC	CASSVKGSSYNEQFF
once	NA	TRBJ2-2	TRBV5-5	14	TGTGCAACCACCCGGGGTTCGAACACCGGGGAGCTGTTTTTT	CATTRGSNTGELFF
NA	TRBD2	TRBJ2-4	TRBV7-2	13	TGTGCCAGCAGCTCTAGCGGGAAAAACATTCAGTACTTC	CASSSSGKNIQYF
NA	TRBD2	TRBJ2-7	TRBV9	15	TGTGCCAGCAGCGTAGAACTAGCGAGCTCCTACGAGCAGTACTTC	CASSVELASSYEQYF
few	NA	TRBJ2-7	TRBV10-1	13	TGCGCCAGCAGTGAGGGACAGTCCTACGAGCAGTACTTC	CASSEGQSYEQYF
NA	NA	TRBJ2-2	TRBV29-1	12	TGCAGCGTTGAAGTGGGGTCCGGGGAGCTGTTTTTT	CSVEVGSGELFF
NA	TRBD1	TRBJ2-2	TRBV4-1	14	TGCGCCAGCAGCCAAGGACAGGGGATCGGGGAGCTGTTTTTT	CASSQGQGIGELFF
NA	TRBD2	TRBJ2-2	TRBV7-9	18	TGTGCCAGCAGCTCTACCCGATTAGCGGGTACGAACACCGGGGAGCTGTTTTTT	CASSSTRLAGTNTGELFF
NA	NA	TRBJ2-7	TRBV5-1	13	TGCGCCAGCAGCTTCGCAGGGTTATCCGAGCAGTACTTC	CASSFAGLSEQYF
NA	TRBD1	TRBJ1-1	TRBV30	14	TGTGCCTGGAGTGTAGGACAGGGGTTCACTGAAGCTTTCTTT	CAWSVGQGFTEAFF
NA	NA	TRBJ2-3	TRBV29-1	12	TGCAGCGTCGCCCCTTCGGGAGATACGCAGTATTTT	CSVAPSGDTQYF
NA	NA	TRBJ2-6	TRBV9	15	TGTGCCAGCAGCGCTGGCAGGGCCGGGGCCAACGTCCTGACTTTC	CASSAGRAGANVLTF
NA	NA	TRBJ2-2	TRBV30	11	TGTGCCTGGGGAAGGGGCGGGGAGCTGTTTTTT	CAWGRGGELFF
NA	NA	TRBJ1-5	TRBV10-3	14	TGTGCCATCAACGCGGGTGGGGGAGGACAGCCCCAGCATTTT	CAINAGGGGQPQHF
NA	NA	TRBJ1-5	TRBV6-5	16	TGTGCCAGCAGTTTCAGTCCCGCTGGGAGCAATCAGCCCCAGCATTTT	CASSFSPAGSNQPQHF
few	TRBD2	TRBJ2-1	TRBV15	15	TGTGCCACCAGCGGCCCTAGCGGGAGGGCCCATGAGCAGTTCTTC	CATSGPSGRAHEQFF
NA	TRBD1	TRBJ1-5	TRBV6-1	15	TGTGCCACCAAGGTGGGGGGACAGAGCAATCAGCCCCAGCATTTT	CATKVGGQSNQPQHF
NA	NA	TRBJ1-1	TRBV14	13	TGTGCCACCAAAGGGGACCTGAACACTGAAGCTTTCTTT	CATKGDLNTEAFF
NA	NA	TRBJ1-1	TRBV7-2	16	TGTGCCAGCAGCCAAAGCGGGTGGAAGATGAACACTGAAGCTTTCTTT	CASSQSGWKMNTEAFF
once	TRBD2	TRBJ2-1	TRBV2	19	TGTGCCAGCAGCGCTGCCTGGGGGCTAGCGGGCCAATCCTACAATGAGCAGTTCTTC	CASSAAWGLAGQSYNEQFF